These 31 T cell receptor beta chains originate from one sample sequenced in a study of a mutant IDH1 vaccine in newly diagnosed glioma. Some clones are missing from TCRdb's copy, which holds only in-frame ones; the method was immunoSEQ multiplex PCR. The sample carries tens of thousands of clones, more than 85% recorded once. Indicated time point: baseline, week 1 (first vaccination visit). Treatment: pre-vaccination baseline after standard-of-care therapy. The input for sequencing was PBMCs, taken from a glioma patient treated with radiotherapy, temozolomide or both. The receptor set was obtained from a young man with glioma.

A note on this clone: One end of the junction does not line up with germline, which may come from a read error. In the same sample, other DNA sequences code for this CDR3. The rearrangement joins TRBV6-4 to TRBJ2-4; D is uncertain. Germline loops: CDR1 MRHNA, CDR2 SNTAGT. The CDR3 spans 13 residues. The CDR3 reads CASSDSLGSIQYF. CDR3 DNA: TGTGCCAGTAGTGACTCGCTAGGTTCGATTCAGTACTTC.

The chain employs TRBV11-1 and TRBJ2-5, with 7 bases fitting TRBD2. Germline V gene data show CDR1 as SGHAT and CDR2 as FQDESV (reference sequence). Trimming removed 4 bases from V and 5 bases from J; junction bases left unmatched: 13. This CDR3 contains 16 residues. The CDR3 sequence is CASSSRRESIFETQYF. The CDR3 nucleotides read TGTGCCAGCAGCTCCCGGCGGGAGTCAATTTTTGAGACCCAGTACTTC.

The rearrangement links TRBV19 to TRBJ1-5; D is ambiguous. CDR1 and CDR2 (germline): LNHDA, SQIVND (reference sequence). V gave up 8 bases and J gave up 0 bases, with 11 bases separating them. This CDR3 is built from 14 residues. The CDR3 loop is CASELGHSNQPQHF. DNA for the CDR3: TGTGCCAGTGAACTAGGGCATAGCAATCAGCCCCAGCATTTT.

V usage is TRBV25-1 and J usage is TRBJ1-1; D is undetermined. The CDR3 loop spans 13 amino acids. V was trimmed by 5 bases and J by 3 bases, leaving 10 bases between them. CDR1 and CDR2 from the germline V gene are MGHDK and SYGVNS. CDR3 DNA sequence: TGTGCCAGCAGTCCCCCCGGGTACACTGAAGCTTTCTTT. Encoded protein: CASSPPGYTEAFF.

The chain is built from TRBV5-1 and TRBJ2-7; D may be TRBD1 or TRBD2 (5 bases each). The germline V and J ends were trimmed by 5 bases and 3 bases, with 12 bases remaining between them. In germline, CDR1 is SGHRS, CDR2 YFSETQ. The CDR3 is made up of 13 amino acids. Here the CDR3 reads CASREGPDYEQYF. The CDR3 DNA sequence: TGCGCCAGCAGAGAGGGGCCGGACTACGAGCAGTACTTC.

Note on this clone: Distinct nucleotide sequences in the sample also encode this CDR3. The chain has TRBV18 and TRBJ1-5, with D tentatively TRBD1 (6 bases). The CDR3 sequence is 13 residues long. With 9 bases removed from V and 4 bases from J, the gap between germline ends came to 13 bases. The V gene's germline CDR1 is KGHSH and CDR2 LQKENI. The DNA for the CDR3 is TGTGCCAGTTCCGGACAGACTAATCAGCCCCAGCATTTT. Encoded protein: CASSGQTNQPQHF.

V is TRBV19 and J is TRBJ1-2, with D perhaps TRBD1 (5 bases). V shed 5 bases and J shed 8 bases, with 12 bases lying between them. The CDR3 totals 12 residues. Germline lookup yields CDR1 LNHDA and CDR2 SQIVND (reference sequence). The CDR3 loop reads CASSPRGTGYTF. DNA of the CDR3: TGTGCCAGTAGTCCCAGAGGGACCGGCTACACCTTC.

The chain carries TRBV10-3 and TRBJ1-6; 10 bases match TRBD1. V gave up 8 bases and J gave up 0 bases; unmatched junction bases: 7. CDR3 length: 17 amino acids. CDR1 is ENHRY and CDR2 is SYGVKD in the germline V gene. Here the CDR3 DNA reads TGTGCCATCTCATCCGGGGACAGGGGCTCCTATAATTCACCCCTCCACTTT. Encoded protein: CAISSGDRGSYNSPLHF.

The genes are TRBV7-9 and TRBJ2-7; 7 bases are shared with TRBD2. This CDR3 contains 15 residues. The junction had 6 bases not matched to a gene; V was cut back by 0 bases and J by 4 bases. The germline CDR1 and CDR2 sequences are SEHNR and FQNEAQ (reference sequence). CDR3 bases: TGTGCCAGCAGCTTAGCCGGACTAGGGATTTACGAGCAGTACTTC. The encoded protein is CASSLAGLGIYEQYF.

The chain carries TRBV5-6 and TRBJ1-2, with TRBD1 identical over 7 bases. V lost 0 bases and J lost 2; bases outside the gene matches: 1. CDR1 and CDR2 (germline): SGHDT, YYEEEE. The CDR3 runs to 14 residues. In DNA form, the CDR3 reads TGTGCCAGCAGCTTGGGCAGGGGGAACTATGGCTACACCTTC. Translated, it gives CASSLGRGNYGYTF.

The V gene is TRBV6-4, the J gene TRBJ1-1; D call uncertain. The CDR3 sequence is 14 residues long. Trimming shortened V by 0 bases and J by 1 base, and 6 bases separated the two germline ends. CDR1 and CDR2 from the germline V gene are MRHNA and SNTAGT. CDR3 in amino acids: CASSDSGGNTEAFF. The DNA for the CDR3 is TGTGCCAGCAGTGACTCAGGAGGGAACACTGAAGCTTTCTTT.

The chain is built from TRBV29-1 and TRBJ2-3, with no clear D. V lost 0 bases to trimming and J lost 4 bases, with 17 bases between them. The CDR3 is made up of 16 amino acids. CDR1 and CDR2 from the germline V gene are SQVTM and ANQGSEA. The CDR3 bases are TGCAGCGTTGAAGAGCGAAGGGTGTCCTCGCCAGATACGCAGTATTTT. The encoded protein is CSVEERRVSSPDTQYF.

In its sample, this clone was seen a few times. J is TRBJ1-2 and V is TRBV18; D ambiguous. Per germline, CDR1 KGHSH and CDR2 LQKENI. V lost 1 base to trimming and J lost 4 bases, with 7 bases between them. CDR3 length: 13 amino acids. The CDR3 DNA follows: TGTGCCAGCTCACCACTGACCGCCTATGGCTACACCTTC. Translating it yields CASSPLTAYGYTF.

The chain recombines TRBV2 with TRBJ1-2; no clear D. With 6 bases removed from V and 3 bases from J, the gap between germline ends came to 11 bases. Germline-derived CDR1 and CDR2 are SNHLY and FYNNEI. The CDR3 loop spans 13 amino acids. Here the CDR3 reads CASSPSLDYGYTF. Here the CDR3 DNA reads TGTGCCAGCAGCCCCTCTTTGGACTATGGCTACACCTTC.

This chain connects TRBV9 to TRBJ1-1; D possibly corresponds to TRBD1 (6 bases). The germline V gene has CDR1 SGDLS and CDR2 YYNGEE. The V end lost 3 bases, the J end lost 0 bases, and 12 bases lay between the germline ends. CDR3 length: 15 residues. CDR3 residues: CASSEGGLLNTEAFF. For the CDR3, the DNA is TGTGCCAGCAGCGAGGGGGGGTTGCTGAACACTGAAGCTTTCTTT.

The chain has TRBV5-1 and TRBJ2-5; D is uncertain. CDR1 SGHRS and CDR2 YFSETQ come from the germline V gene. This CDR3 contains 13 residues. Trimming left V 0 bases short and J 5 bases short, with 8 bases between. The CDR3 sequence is CASSLGSLETQYF. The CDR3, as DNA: TGCGCCAGCAGCTTGGGTAGCTTGGAGACCCAGTACTTC.

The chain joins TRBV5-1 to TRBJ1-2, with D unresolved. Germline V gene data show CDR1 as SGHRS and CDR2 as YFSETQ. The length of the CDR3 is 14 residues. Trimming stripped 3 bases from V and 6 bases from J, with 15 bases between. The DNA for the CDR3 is TGCGCCAGCAGCTCCCTGGGCGGGGTGGATGGCTACACCTTC. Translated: CASSSLGGVDGYTF.

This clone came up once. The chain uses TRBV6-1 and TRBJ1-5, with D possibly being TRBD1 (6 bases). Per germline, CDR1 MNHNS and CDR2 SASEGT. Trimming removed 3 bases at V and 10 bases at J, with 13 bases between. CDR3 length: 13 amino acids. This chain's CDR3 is CASSESPQGPQHF. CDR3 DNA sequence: TGTGCCAGCAGTGAGAGTCCACAGGGCCCCCAGCATTTT.

The CDR3 coding sequence is TGTGCCAGCAAAACCGGGACGGCGAGCTCCTACGAGCAGTACTTC. Translated: CASKTGTASSYEQYF. V and J are TRBV6-1 and TRBJ2-7; TRBD1 or TRBD2 may be the D gene (5 bases each). CDR1 is MNHNS and CDR2 is SASEGT in the germline V gene. The V and J ends lost 7 bases and 0 bases respectively, with 16 bases between them. This CDR3 has 15 amino acids.

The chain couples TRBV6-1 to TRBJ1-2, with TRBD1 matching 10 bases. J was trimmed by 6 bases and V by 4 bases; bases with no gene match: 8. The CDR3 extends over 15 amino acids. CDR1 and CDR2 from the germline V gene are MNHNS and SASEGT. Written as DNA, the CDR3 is TGTGCCAGCAGTGTGGCCGGGACAGGGGACGATGGCTACACCTTC. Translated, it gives CASSVAGTGDDGYTF.

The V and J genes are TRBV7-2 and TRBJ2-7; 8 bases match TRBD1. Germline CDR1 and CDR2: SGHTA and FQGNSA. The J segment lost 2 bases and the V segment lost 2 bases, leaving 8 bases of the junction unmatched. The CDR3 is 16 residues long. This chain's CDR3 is CASSLSADRATYEQYF. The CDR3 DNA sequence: TGTGCCAGCAGCTTATCGGCGGACAGGGCAACCTACGAGCAGTACTTC.

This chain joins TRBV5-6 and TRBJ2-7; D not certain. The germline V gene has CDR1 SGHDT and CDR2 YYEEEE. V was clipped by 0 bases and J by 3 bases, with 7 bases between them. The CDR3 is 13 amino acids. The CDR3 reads CASSLVQVYEQYF. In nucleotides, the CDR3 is TGTGCCAGCAGCTTGGTCCAGGTCTACGAGCAGTACTTC.

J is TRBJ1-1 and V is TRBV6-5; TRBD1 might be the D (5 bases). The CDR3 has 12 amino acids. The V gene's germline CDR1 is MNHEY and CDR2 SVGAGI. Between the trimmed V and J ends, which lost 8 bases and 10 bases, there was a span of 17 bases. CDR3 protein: CASLGRTERAFF. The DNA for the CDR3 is TGTGCCAGCTTGGGACGAACTGAACGAGCTTTCTTT.

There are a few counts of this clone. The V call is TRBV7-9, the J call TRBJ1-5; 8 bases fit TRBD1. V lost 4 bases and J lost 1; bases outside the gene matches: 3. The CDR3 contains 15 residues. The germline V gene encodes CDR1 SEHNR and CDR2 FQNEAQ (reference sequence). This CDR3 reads CASSSTGVSNQPQHF. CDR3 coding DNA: TGTGCCAGCAGCTCGACAGGGGTGAGCAATCAGCCCCAGCATTTT.

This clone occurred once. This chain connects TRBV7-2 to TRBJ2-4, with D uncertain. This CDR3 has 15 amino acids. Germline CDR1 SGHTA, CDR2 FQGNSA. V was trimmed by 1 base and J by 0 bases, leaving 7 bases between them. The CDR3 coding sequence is TGTGCCAGCAGCTTAGTAGGCCCAGCCAAAAACATTCAGTACTTC. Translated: CASSLVGPAKNIQYF.

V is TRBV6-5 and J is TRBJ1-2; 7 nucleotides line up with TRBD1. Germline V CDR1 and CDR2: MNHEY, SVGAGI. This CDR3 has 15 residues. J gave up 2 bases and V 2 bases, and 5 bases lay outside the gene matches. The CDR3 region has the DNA TGTGCCAGCAGTTACGGGGACAGTTTAAACTATGGCTACACCTTC. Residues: CASSYGDSLNYGYTF.

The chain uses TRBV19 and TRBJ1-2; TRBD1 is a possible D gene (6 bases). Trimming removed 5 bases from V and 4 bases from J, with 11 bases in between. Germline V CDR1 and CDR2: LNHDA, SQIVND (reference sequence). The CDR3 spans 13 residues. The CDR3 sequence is CASSFRGIYGYTF. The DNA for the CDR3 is TGTGCCAGTAGTTTCAGGGGTATCTATGGCTACACCTTC.

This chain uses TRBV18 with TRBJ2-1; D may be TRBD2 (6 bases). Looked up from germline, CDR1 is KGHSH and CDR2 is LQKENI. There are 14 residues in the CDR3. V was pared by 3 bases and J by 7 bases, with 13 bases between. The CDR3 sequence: CASSPMGGGNEQFF. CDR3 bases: TGTGCCAGCTCACCCATGGGCGGAGGGAATGAGCAGTTCTTC.

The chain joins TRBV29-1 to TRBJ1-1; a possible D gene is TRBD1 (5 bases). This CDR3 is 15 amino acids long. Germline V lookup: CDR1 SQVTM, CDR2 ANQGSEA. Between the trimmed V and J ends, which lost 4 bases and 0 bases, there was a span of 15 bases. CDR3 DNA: TGCAGCGTTGTTACGGACAAAGGATTGAACACTGAAGCTTTCTTT. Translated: CSVVTDKGLNTEAFF.

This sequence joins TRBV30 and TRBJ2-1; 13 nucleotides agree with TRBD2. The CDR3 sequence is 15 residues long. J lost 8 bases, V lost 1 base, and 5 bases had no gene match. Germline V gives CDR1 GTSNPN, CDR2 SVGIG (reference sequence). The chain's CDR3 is CAWSGLAGGVDEQFF. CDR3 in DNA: TGTGCCTGGAGTGGACTAGCGGGAGGTGTGGATGAGCAGTTCTTC.

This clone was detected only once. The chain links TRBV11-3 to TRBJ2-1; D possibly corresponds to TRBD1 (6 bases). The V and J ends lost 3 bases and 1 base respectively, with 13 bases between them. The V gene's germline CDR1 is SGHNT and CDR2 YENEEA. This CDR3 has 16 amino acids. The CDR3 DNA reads TGTGCCAGCAGCTTCGGGACAAAACTTTCCTACAATGAGCAGTTCTTC. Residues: CASSFGTKLSYNEQFF.